This T cell receptor beta chain emerged from a study of response to subunit inactivated influenza vaccine. TCRdb re-analysed the RT-PCR reads in MiXCR, keeping a single row per CDR3 protein. The sample includes 700,000 to 900,000 distinct CDR3 sequences, 20% to 25% of them seen just once. With 0 bases clipped from V and 0 bases from J, the junction kept 1 base outside the gene matches. CDR3 size: 16 residues. Study-level findings and limits: The study's authors posited that every seasonal influenza vaccination enlists few new T cells.

A note on this clonotype: Its antigen is still unknown.

The V and J genes are TRBV12-3 or TRBV12-4 and TRBJ2-2, with 7 nucleotides matching TRBD2. The receptor's source is a man aged 50-59 years who received an inactivated influenza vaccine. Sequencing used PBMCs from blood, obtained 5 days after vaccination. The CDR3: CASSLALASNTGELFF. For the CDR3, the DNA is TGTGCCAGCAGTTTAGCACTAGCGTCGAACACCGGGGAGCTGTTTTTT.